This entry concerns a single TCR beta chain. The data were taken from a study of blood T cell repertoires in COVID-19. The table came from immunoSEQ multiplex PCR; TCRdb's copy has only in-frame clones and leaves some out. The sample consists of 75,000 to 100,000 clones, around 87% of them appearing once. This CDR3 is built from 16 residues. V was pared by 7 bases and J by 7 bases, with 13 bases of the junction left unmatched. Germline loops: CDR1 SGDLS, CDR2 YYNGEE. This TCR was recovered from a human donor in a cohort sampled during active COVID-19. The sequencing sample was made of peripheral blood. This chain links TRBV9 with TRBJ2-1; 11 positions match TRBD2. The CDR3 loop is CASGQGLAGGENEQFF. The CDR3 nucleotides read TGTGCCAGCGGCCAGGGGCTAGCGGGAGGCGAGAATGAGCAGTTCTTC.